Listed below are T cell receptor beta chains from one sample, sequenced in a study of identical twins. TCRdb re-called the 5' RACE reads with MiXCR, one entry per CDR3 protein. The sample includes around 690,000 distinct CDR3 sequences, around 20% seen only once; the top ten take 4% to 4.5%. The data also belong to a second study, concerning T cells expressing NK-cell markers.

Sequenced: PBMCs. The origin of the receptors is a woman between 18 and 29 years old in good health. Each CDR3 is given with its conserved first and last residue. The order of the fields is clone size, D gene, V gene, J gene, CDR3 DNA, CDR3 protein. D genes are given only for firm matches. Not all rows give a size; the values are once, few, many and, for expanded clones, a class.

>NA|NA|TRBV27|TRBJ2-1
TGTGCCAGCAGTTCCTACTTGGGGACACTCGAGTTCTTC
CASSSYLGTLEFF
>few|NA|TRBV7-2|TRBJ2-1
TGTGCCAGCAGCTTCCAGCGGGCCTACAATGAGCAGTTCTTC
CASSFQRAYNEQFF
>NA|NA|TRBV12-3/TRBV12-4|TRBJ1-4
TGTGCCAGCAGTTTAAGTAGTTCTCACCCATGGGGTGAAAAACTGTTTTTT
CASSLSSSHPWGEKLFF
>few|TRBD1|TRBV20-1|TRBJ2-7
TGCAGTGCTGGGATCCCGACAGGGTTGGGCGAGCAGTACTTC
CSAGIPTGLGEQYF
>few|NA|TRBV19|TRBJ1-1
TGTGCCAGTAGTATAGGGATGAACACTGAAGCTTTCTTT
CASSIGMNTEAFF
>few|TRBD2|TRBV12-3/TRBV12-4|TRBJ2-1
TGTGCCAGCAGTCCTAGCGGGAGGTATAACGGCGAGCAGTTCTTC
CASSPSGRYNGEQFF
>NA|NA|TRBV6-2/TRBV6-3|TRBJ2-1
TGTGCCAGCAGTCGTTGGGGCGCGGGGCCATACAATGAGCAGTTCTTC
CASSRWGAGPYNEQFF
>few|NA|TRBV12-3/TRBV12-4|TRBJ2-1
TGTGCCAGCAGTTTACAGGGGAGGACAAAGGGGAATGAGCAGTTCTTC
CASSLQGRTKGNEQFF
>once|NA|TRBV4-3|TRBJ2-3
TGCGCCAGCAGCCAAGAAGTGGATGGCACAGATACGCAGTATTTT
CASSQEVDGTDTQYF
>NA|NA|TRBV25-1|TRBJ2-3
TGTGCCAGCAGGGGAGGGGGCGTTACGCAGTATTTT
CASRGGGVTQYF
>once|TRBD1|TRBV12-3/TRBV12-4|TRBJ2-3
TGTGCCAGCACTCCACCCCCGGGACAGGGAGGAGATACGCAGTATTTT
CASTPPPGQGGDTQYF
>few|NA|TRBV7-9|TRBJ1-1
TGTGCCAGCAGCCCTGCGGGGGCAGCCTTTCCAACTTTCTTT
CASSPAGAAFPTFF
>NA|NA|TRBV7-2|TRBJ2-1
TGTGCCAGCAGCCTACCGGGGGTCTCATCTTACAATGAGCAGTTCTTC
CASSLPGVSSYNEQFF
>few|NA|TRBV7-8|TRBJ2-7
TGTGCCAGCAGCTTACGGGCGGATCACTCCTACGAGCAGTACTTC
CASSLRADHSYEQYF
>NA|NA|TRBV9|TRBJ1-6
TGTGCCAGCAGCGACCCTCAGGGAACCTATAATTCACCCCTCCACTTT
CASSDPQGTYNSPLHF
>NA|NA|TRBV18|TRBJ2-1
TGTGCCAGCTCACCTCCGGAGGGCCGGGATGAGCAGTTCTTC
CASSPPEGRDEQFF
>many|NA|TRBV5-6|TRBJ2-7
TGTGCCAGCAGCTATCGACGGGGAGCCTCCTACGAGCAGTACTTC
CASSYRRGASYEQYF
>few|NA|TRBV24-1|TRBJ2-1
TGTGCCACCAGTGATCCTCTATTGGCTGATGAGCAGTTCTTC
CATSDPLLADEQFF
>few|TRBD2|TRBV27|TRBJ2-1
TGTGCCAGCAGTCTCGTAGCGGGGGAAAACAATGAGCAGTTCTTC
CASSLVAGENNEQFF
>few|TRBD2|TRBV5-1|TRBJ2-1
TGCGCCAGCAGCTTGGAACTAGCGGGAGTGGGTGACAATGAGCAGTTCTTC
CASSLELAGVGDNEQFF
>few|TRBD1|TRBV7-2|TRBJ1-2
TGTGCCAGCAGCGGGGGACAGGCGCGCTATGGCTACACCTTC
CASSGGQARYGYTF
>NA|NA|TRBV29-1|TRBJ2-3
TGCAGCGCGGACAGAATCAAAGATACGCAGTATTTT
CSADRIKDTQYF
>NA|NA|TRBV5-1|TRBJ2-3
TGCGCCAGCAGCCCCAGAAGCGGTAGCACAGATACGCAGTATTTT
CASSPRSGSTDTQYF
>NA|NA|TRBV6-1|TRBJ2-7
TGTGCCAGCTCTCTAATACCAGCAAGCTCCTACGAGCAGTACTTC
CASSLIPASSYEQYF
>NA|NA|TRBV6-2/TRBV6-3|TRBJ2-1
TGTGCCAGCAGTTACGTCCCCGGGAACAATGAGCAGTTCTTC
CASSYVPGNNEQFF
>few|NA|TRBV7-9|TRBJ1-1
TGTGCCAGCAGCTTAGGGTTCTCTGAAGCTTTCTTT
CASSLGFSEAFF
>few|NA|TRBV27|TRBJ2-1
TGTGCCAGCAGTTTCGCGCTAATCTCCTACAATGAGCAGTTCTTC
CASSFALISYNEQFF
>NA|NA|TRBV5-1|TRBJ1-1
TGCGCCAGCAGCTTGGGACCCAATTCGAACACTGAAGCTTTCTTT
CASSLGPNSNTEAFF
>few|TRBD1|TRBV20-1|TRBJ1-6
TGCAGTGCTAATCCATTTGGACAGGGCTTTTCACCCCTCCACTTT
CSANPFGQGFSPLHF
>NA|NA|TRBV7-2|TRBJ2-3
TGTGCCAGCAGCCAATTGTTCGTCCCAGATACGCAGTATTTT
CASSQLFVPDTQYF
>NA|NA|TRBV15|TRBJ2-6
TGTGCCACCAGCAGAGACTTAGGCTCTGGGGCCAACGTCCTGACTTTC
CATSRDLGSGANVLTF
>NA|NA|TRBV20-1|TRBJ1-1
TGCAGTGCTAGAGCGGACGGCAACACTGAAGCTTTCTTT
CSARADGNTEAFF
>few|TRBD1|TRBV6-5|TRBJ1-4
TGTGCCAGCAGTTCCTGGACAGGGAGCGAAAAACTGTTTTTT
CASSSWTGSEKLFF